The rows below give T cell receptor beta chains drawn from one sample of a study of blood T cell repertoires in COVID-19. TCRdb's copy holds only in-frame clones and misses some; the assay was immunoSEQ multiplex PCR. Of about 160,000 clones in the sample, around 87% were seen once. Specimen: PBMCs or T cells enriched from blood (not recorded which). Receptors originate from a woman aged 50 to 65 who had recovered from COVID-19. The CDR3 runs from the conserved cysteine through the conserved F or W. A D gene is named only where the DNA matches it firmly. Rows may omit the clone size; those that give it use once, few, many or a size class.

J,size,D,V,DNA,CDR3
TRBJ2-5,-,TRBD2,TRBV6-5,TGTGCCAGCAGTTCGGTCCGGGGGGGGACCCAGTACTTC,CASSSVRGGTQYF
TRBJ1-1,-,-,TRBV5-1,TGCGCCAGCAGCTTGGGACCCGCGGGGAACACTGAAGCTTTCTTT,CASSLGPAGNTEAFF
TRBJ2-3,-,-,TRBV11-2,TGTGCCAGCAGCTTGACGGCAGGGAGCACAGATACGCAGTATTTT,CASSLTAGSTDTQYF
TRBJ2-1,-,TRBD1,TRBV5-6,TGTGCCAGCAGCCCTATCGGCAGGGGGACCTACAATGAGCAGTTCTTC,CASSPIGRGTYNEQFF
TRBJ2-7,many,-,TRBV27,TGTGCCTCAAAGGACTGGGGGGTGGAGGAGCAGTACTTC,CASKDWGVEEQYF
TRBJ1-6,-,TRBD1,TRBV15,TGTGCCACCAGCCGGGACAGGGGGAATTCACCCCTCCACTTT,CATSRDRGNSPLHF
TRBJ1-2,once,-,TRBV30,TGTGCCTGGAGACCCTACCCCTATGGCTACACCTTC,CAWRPYPYGYTF
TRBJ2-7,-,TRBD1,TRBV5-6,TGTGCCAGCAGCTCGGACAGGGGTTTCGACGAGCAGTACTTC,CASSSDRGFDEQYF
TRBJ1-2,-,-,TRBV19,TGTGCCAGTAGCAACACAGGGAGAATTAACTATGGCTACACCTTC,CASSNTGRINYGYTF
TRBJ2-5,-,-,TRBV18,TGTGCCAGCTCACTGCAGCCCCCGGGGTCTCAAGAGACCCAGTACTTC,CASSLQPPGSQETQYF
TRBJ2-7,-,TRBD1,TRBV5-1,TGCGCCAGCAGCCCCGGGACAGGGTACGGCGAGCAGTACTTC,CASSPGTGYGEQYF
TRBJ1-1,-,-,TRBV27,TGTGCCAGCAGTTCACGATCGGAGGGGGCTTTCTTT,CASSSRSEGAFF
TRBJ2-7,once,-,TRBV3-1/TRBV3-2,TGTGCCAGCAGCCACGTTGACTTTCACGAGCAGTACTTC,CASSHVDFHEQYF
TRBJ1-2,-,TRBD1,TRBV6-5,TGTGCCAGCAGTTACTCGGGGGACAGGGATGGCTACACCTTC,CASSYSGDRDGYTF
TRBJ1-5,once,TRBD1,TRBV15,TGTGCCACCAGCAGACTTACAGGGGGACCAAATCAGCCCCAGCATTTT,CATSRLTGGPNQPQHF
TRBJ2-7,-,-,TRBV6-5,TGTGCCAGCAGTTATGGCGGACTCCGGGTCGAGCAGTACTTC,CASSYGGLRVEQYF
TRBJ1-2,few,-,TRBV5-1,TGCGCCAGCAGCTTGGACGCCGGGACTAACTATGGCTACACCTTC,CASSLDAGTNYGYTF
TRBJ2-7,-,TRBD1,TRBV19,TGTGCCAGTAGTACCAGGGACAGGTTTTCCTACGAGCAGTACTTC,CASSTRDRFSYEQYF
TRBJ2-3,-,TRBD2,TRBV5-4,TGTGCCAGCAGCCTACTAGCGGGGGTCACAGATACGCAGTATTTT,CASSLLAGVTDTQYF
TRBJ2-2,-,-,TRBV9,TGTGCCAGCAGCGTAGAACTTCGGTACACCGGGGAGCTGTTTTTT,CASSVELRYTGELFF
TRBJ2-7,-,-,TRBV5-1,TGCGCCAGCAGCTTGGCAGGGGCGACGTACGAGCAGTACTTC,CASSLAGATYEQYF
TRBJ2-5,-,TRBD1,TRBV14,TGTGCCAGCAGCCCAGGGGGCGGGCCGGTAGTGGAGACCCAGTACTTC,CASSPGGGPVVETQYF
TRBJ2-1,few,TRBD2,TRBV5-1,TGCGCCAGCAGCTTGGTACTCAATGGACTAGTCTATGAGCAGTTCTTC,CASSLVLNGLVYEQFF
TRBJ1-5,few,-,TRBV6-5,TGTGCCAGCAGTATGACAGCCCAGCATTTT,CASSMTAQHF
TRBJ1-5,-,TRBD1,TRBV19,TGTGCCACCACGGGACAGGGAAATCAGCCCCAGCATTTT,CATTGQGNQPQHF
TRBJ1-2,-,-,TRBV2,TGTGCCAGCAAGAAATTTCAGGGGCAAGGGTATGGCTACACCTTC,CASKKFQGQGYGYTF
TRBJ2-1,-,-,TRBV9,TGTGCCAGCAGCCTCTTAGGGGCTGGGGGGGCCATCAGGGATGAGCAGTTCTTC,CASSLLGAGGAIRDEQFF
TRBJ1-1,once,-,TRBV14,TGTGCCAGCCATGGGGGACTAATGAACACTGAAGCTTTCTTT,CASHGGLMNTEAFF
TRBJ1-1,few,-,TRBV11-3,TGTGCCAGCAGCGTCGGGAACACTGAAGCTTTCTTT,CASSVGNTEAFF
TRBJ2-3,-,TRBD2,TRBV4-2,TGTGCCAGCAGCCAAGTCCCCCGGGCTAGCGGGGGAGCAGATACGCAGTATTTT,CASSQVPRASGGADTQYF
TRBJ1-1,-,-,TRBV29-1,TGCAGCGTTGTGGGGGGGAGGAACACTGAAGCTTTCTTT,CSVVGGRNTEAFF
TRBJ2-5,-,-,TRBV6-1,TGTGCCAGCAGTGAAAGGATAGGTAGCACGCAAGAGACCCAGTACTTC,CASSERIGSTQETQYF
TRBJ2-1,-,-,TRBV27,TGTGCCAGCAGTTTATCAGGGGGATCTGAGCAGTTCTTC,CASSLSGGSEQFF
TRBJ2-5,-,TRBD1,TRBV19,TGTGCCAGCTGTAACCGGACAGGGGAGACCCAGTACTTC,CASCNRTGETQYF
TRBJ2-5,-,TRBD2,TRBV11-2,TGTGCCAGCAGCTTAATGGGACTAGCGGTGGAAAGTCAAGAGACCCAGTACTTC,CASSLMGLAVESQETQYF
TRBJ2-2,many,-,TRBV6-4,TGTGCCAGCAGTGAAGTCGGTACCGGGGAGCTGTTTTTT,CASSEVGTGELFF
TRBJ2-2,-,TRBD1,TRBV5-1,TGCGCCAGCAGTGGACAGGACCCGAGCACCGGGGAGCTGTTTTTT,CASSGQDPSTGELFF
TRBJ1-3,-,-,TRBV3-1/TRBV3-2,TGTGCCAGCAGCCAAGGCAGTCCATACTCTGGAAACACCATATATTTT,CASSQGSPYSGNTIYF
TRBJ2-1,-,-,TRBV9,TGTGCCAGCAGCGTAGGGGCCGCGACAGATACTGAGCAGTTCTTC,CASSVGAATDTEQFF
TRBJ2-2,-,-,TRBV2,TGTGCCAGCAGCTACAGGGAGAACGGGGAGCTGTTTTTT,CASSYRENGELFF
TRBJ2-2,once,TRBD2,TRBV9,TGTGCCAGCAGCCGGCCTCTAGCGGGGGCCACGAACACCGGGGAGCTGTTTTTT,CASSRPLAGATNTGELFF
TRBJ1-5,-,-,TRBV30,TGTGCCTGGAGTGACAGAACGGATCAGCCCCAGCATTTT,CAWSDRTDQPQHF
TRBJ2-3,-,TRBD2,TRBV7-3,TGTGCCAGCACCAATCATAGCGGGCGCACAGATACGCAGTATTTT,CASTNHSGRTDTQYF
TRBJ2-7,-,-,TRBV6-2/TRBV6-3,TGTGCCAGCAGTTATGAGGGTCTTCCAACTTACGAGCAGTACTTC,CASSYEGLPTYEQYF
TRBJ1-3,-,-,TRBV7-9,TGTGCCAGCAGCTTAGCCCTCGAGGGCCGTAGCTCTGGAAACACCATATATTTT,CASSLALEGRSSGNTIYF
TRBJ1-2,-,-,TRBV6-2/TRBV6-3,TGTGCCAGCAGTTTGGATCGGGTGGGCTACACCTTC,CASSLDRVGYTF
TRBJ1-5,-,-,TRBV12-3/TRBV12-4,TGTGCCAGCAGTTTAGCGGCGGGGCAGCCCCAGCATTTT,CASSLAAGQPQHF
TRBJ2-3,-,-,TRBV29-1,TGCAGCGTTGAACCGAGACAGAACACAGATACGCAGTATTTT,CSVEPRQNTDTQYF
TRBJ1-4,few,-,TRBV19,TGTGCCAGTAGTATTCAGGGGTTCGGTGAAAAACTGTTTTTT,CASSIQGFGEKLFF
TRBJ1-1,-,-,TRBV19,TGTGCCAGTAGTATCTCCAGGGACACTGAAGCTTTCTTT,CASSISRDTEAFF
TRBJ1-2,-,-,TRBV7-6,TGTGCCAGCAGCCCGCGCGGTCCTAACTATGGCTACACCTTC,CASSPRGPNYGYTF
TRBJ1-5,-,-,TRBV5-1,TGCGCCAGCAGCCAGGGGAGCAATCAGCCCCAGCATTTT,CASSQGSNQPQHF
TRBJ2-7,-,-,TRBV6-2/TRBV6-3,TGTGCCAGCAGTGAGGGTGTCCACGAGCAGTACTTC,CASSEGVHEQYF
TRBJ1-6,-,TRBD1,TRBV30,TGTGCCTGGAGCCCCCCGGACAGGGACCATTCACCCCTCCACTTT,CAWSPPDRDHSPLHF